The present T cell receptor (beta chain) was sequenced within a study of blood T cell repertoires in COVID-19. Study in general: Collection of acute and convalescent COVID-19 samples took place in the United States, Italy and Spain. Nucleic acid was either cDNA or gDNA, and it came from T cells, B-cell-depleted T cells, or PBMCs.

Clinical history as reported by participants underpinned cohort assignment. The germline CDR1 and CDR2 sequences are ENHRY and SYGVKD. Trimming removed 3 bases at V and 0 bases at J, with 12 bases between. CDR3 length equals 15 residues. Profiled with immunoSEQ multiplex PCR; TCRdb holds only in-frame clones, not every one. The top ten hold roughly 2.7% of the sample, which has about 280,000 clones, approximately 81% seen once. The sequence was collected from a woman aged 45-60 years who had recovered from COVID-19. The chain uses TRBV10-3 and TRBJ2-7; D is possibly TRBD2 (5 bases). Material for sequencing was PBMCs or T cells enriched from blood (not recorded which). The CDR3 sequence is CAISDGNRDSYEQYF. DNA for the CDR3: TGTGCCATCAGTGACGGCAACCGGGACTCCTACGAGCAGTACTTC.